Each of the 30 T cell receptor beta chains below was sequenced from the same sample in a study of T cells in Graves' hyperthyroidism and ophthalmopathy. TCR beta CDR3 regions were amplified from RNA. A first-round RT-PCR of the TCR CDR3 used the HTBI primer set. TCRdb re-called the multiplex PCR reads with MiXCR, one entry per CDR3 protein. The data contain approximately 530,000 distinct CDR3 sequences, 15% to 20% of them singletons. Sequenced sample: blood. The source is a woman between 18 and 29 years old with Graves' hyperthyroidism.

This clonotype was picked up a small number of times. The chain recombines TRBV18 with TRBJ1-1; the match to TRBD1 covers 7 bases. Germline V gives CDR1 KGHSH, CDR2 LQKENI. This CDR3 is built from 17 residues. With V trimmed by 4 bases and J by 3 bases, 14 bases remained unmatched. Here the CDR3 DNA reads TGTGCCAGCTCACTAAAGCTAACAGGGGAGGGGGACACTGAAGCTTTCTTT. This sequence encodes CASSLKLTGEGDTEAFF. Together with reference TRBV18 and TRBJ1-1, the CDR3 gives the full variable domain: NAGVMQNPRHLVRRRGQEARLRCSPMKGHSHVYWYRQLPEEGLKFMVYLQKENIIDESGMPKERFSAEFPKEGPSILRIQQVVRGDSAAYFCASSLKLTGEGDTEAFFGQGTRLTVV.

This clonotype was counted many times. V usage is TRBV10-3 and J usage is TRBJ1-5; TRBD1 aligns across 7 bases. Trimming removed 6 bases from V and 2 bases from J; junction bases left unmatched: 4. Germline V gene sequence: CDR1 ENHRY, CDR2 SYGVKD. This CDR3 is built from 14 residues. CDR3 sequence (DNA): TGTGCCATCAGCGACAGGGTCGGCAATCAGCCCCAGCATTTT. Translating it yields CAISDRVGNQPQHF.

J is TRBJ2-3 and V is TRBV10-2; TRBD2 is a possible D gene (5 bases). Germline V lookup: CDR1 WSHSY, CDR2 SAAADI. V shed 8 bases and J shed 3 bases, with 9 bases lying between them. This CDR3 contains 12 residues. The CDR3 loop is CASGTGTDTQYF. The CDR3 DNA reads as TGCGCCAGCGGTACGGGGACAGATACGCAGTATTTT.

This clonotype was seen a few times. The chain has TRBV6-5 and TRBJ1-2, with 7 bases aligning to TRBD1. CDR3 length: 15 amino acids. CDR1 and CDR2 (germline): MNHEY, SVGAGI. V shed 2 bases, J shed 2 bases, and the junction held 5 bases outside the gene matches. The CDR3 protein is CASSYSRQGNYGYTF. CDR3 bases: TGTGCCAGCAGTTACAGCCGACAGGGCAACTATGGCTACACCTTC.

Comments on this clonotype: A read error may explain this, as a much larger clone is one base away. DNA for the CDR3: TGTGCCAGCAGCTTAGTGTGGCTAGCTGATGAGCAGTACTTC. Translated: CASSLVWLADEQYF. The V call is TRBV7-8, the J call TRBJ2-7, with D possibly matching TRBD2 (5 bases). The germline CDR1 and CDR2 sequences are SGHVS and FQNEAQ. The CDR3 totals 14 residues. The V end lost 1 base, the J end lost 7 bases, and 14 bases lay between the germline ends. Supplemented by reference TRBV7-8 and TRBJ2-7, the full variable domain reads GAGVSQSPRYKVAKRGQDVALRCDPISGHVSLFWYQQALGQGPEFLTYFQNEAQLDKSGLPSDRFFAERPEGSVSTLKIQRTQQEDSAVYLCASSLVWLADEQYFGPGTRLTVT.

This clonotype was seen ten or more times. This chain joins TRBV6-4 and TRBJ2-7; 9 bases line up with TRBD2. With 5 bases clipped from V and 7 bases from J, the junction kept 9 bases outside the gene matches. CDR1 and CDR2 from the germline V gene are MRHNA and SNTAGT. The CDR3 consists of 14 residues. As DNA, the CDR3 is TGTGCCAGCAGTCGGGATGGACTAGCGAGTGAGCAGTACTTC. Translation: CASSRDGLASEQYF.

The table lists this clonotype with many counts. The V gene is TRBV2, the J gene TRBJ2-1, with D tentatively TRBD2 (5 bases). This CDR3 is 11 amino acids long. The V gene's germline CDR1 is SNHLY and CDR2 FYNNEI. V gave up 4 bases and J gave up 12 bases, with 10 bases separating them. The CDR3 bases are TGTGCCAGCAGTGGGGGAGTGGTGCAGTTCTTC. Translation: CASSGGVVQFF.

This clonotype was detected many times. This chain links TRBV28 with TRBJ2-7, with D possibly matching TRBD1 (5 bases). This CDR3 comprises 14 residues. Germline CDR1 MDHEN, CDR2 SYDVKM. The V and J ends lost 6 bases and 6 bases respectively, with 18 bases between them. CDR3 sequence: CASRPGLRTSEQYF. The DNA for the CDR3 is TGTGCCAGCAGACCAGGGCTCCGTACTTCCGAGCAGTACTTC.

This clonotype was observed a handful of times. The V call is TRBV25-1, the J call TRBJ2-7; 7 bases align to TRBD1. This CDR3 has 14 amino acids. Looked up from germline, CDR1 is MGHDK and CDR2 is SYGVNS. Losses at the gene ends were 3 bases for V and 3 bases for J; bases not matched to a gene: 5. Here the CDR3 reads CASSESGQFYEQYF. In DNA, the CDR3 is TGTGCCAGCAGTGAGTCGGGACAGTTCTACGAGCAGTACTTC.

V and J are TRBV6-1 and TRBJ2-6; D ambiguous. This CDR3 has 14 residues. Germline CDR1 reads MNHNS; CDR2 reads SASEGT. Trimming stripped 5 bases from V and 1 base from J, with 6 bases between. CDR3 coding DNA: TGTGCCAGCAGTACCCTTTCTGGGGCCAACGTCCTGACTTTC. Amino acid sequence: CASSTLSGANVLTF.

In the case of this clonotype: An end of the junction does not agree with germline; a read error may underlie this. The rearrangement uses TRBV2 and TRBJ2-1, with D tentatively TRBD1 (6 bases). Germline CDR1 reads SNHLY; CDR2 reads FYNNEI. The CDR3 loop spans 12 amino acids. The CDR3 DNA sequence: TGTGCCAGGAGACAGGTGTACAATGAGCAGTACTTT. The encoded protein is CARRQVYNEQYF.

V is TRBV12-3 or TRBV12-4 and J is TRBJ1-6; 8 bases map to TRBD1. The V segment lost 2 bases and the J segment 9 bases; nucleotides outside the gene matches: 3. CDR3 length: 14 amino acids. In DNA form, the CDR3 reads TGTGCCAGCAGTTTACAGGGGGCAAGTTCACCCCTCCACTTT. The encoded protein is CASSLQGASSPLHF.

The gene calls are TRBV18 and TRBJ1-2; a weak D match, TRBD1 (5 bases). The CDR3 is 13 residues long. Trimming took 2 bases from V and 7 from J, leaving 11 bases between them. CDR1 is KGHSH, CDR2 LQKENI, per germline. The CDR3 DNA reads TGTGCCAGCTCACCAAGGGCAGGGACTGGCTACACCTTC. Translated, it gives CASSPRAGTGYTF.

This clonotype was seen more than once but under ten times. The chain uses TRBV5-1 and TRBJ2-1; D gene ambiguous. The V gene lost 0 bases and the J gene lost 1 base, with 8 bases spanning the gap. Germline assignment: CDR1 SGHRS and CDR2 YFSETQ. The length of the CDR3 is 15 residues. For the CDR3, the DNA is TGCGCCAGCAGCTTGGAGTCCGGGTCCTACAATGAGCAGTTCTTC. Encoded protein: CASSLESGSYNEQFF.

This clonotype was counted only a few times. CDR3 nucleotide sequence: TGTGCCACCAGCAGAGATGAGGGTGAGCAGTTCTTC. Amino acids: CATSRDEGEQFF. The chain carries TRBV15 and TRBJ2-1, with D perhaps matching TRBD2 (5 bases). Trimming shortened V by 0 bases and J by 9 bases, and 6 bases separated the two germline ends. The CDR3 spans 12 residues. Germline V CDR1 and CDR2: LNHNV, YYDKDF (reference sequence).

V gene TRBV24-1 combines with J gene TRBJ2-1, with a possible D match to TRBD1 (7 bases). V was clipped by 1 base and J by 8 bases, with 17 bases between them. This CDR3 is built from 16 residues. The germline CDR1 and CDR2 sequences are KGHDR and SFDVKD. CDR3 coding DNA: TGTGCCACCAGTGATTTACGAGCAGGGGGGCTGGATGAGCAGTTCTTC. Protein: CATSDLRAGGLDEQFF.

This clonotype has more than one count but fewer than ten. V usage is TRBV20-1 and J usage is TRBJ2-3; D remains ambiguous. Germline CDR1 and CDR2: DFQATT and SNEGSKA (reference sequence). Trimming stripped 1 base from V and 4 bases from J, with 9 bases between. This CDR3 has 13 amino acids. The CDR3 spells CSARGDLADTQYF. The CDR3, as DNA: TGCAGTGCTAGAGGCGATTTGGCAGATACGCAGTATTTT.

This clonotype was detected ten times or more. This chain joins TRBV7-2 and TRBJ2-3, with D possibly being TRBD2 (5 bases). The V gene lost 3 bases and the J gene lost 6 bases, with 10 bases spanning the gap. CDR3 size: 13 residues. CDR1 SGHTA and CDR2 FQGNSA come from the germline V gene. This chain's CDR3 is CASSLPGWDTQYF. CDR3 bases: TGTGCCAGCAGCTTGCCGGGATGGGATACGCAGTATTTT.

The V call is TRBV4-1, the J call TRBJ2-7, with 9 bases that match TRBD2. The CDR3 has 16 residues. The J segment lost 0 bases and the V segment lost 1 base, leaving 4 bases of the junction unmatched. Germline values: CDR1 MGHRA, CDR2 YSYEKL. The CDR3 reads CASSQGGSGSSYEQYF. CDR3 in DNA: TGCGCCAGCAGCCAAGGAGGTAGCGGGAGCTCCTACGAGCAGTACTTC.

This clonotype was seen ten or more times. The chain uses TRBV20-1 and TRBJ1-6; D unclear. Germline loops: CDR1 DFQATT, CDR2 SNEGSKA (reference sequence). The CDR3 runs 15 residues. The V end was cut by 1 base, the J end by 5 bases, with 12 bases between. The CDR3 region is CSARVSGHDNSPLHF. For the CDR3, the DNA is TGCAGTGCTAGAGTGTCCGGCCACGATAATTCACCCCTCCACTTT.

This clonotype was observed at least ten times. The chain uses TRBV6-4 and TRBJ1-1, with D possibly TRBD1 on 5 matching bases. Trimming removed 3 bases from V and 2 bases from J, with 7 bases in between. This CDR3 spans 13 amino acids. The germline CDR1 and CDR2 sequences are MRHNA and SNTAGT. The CDR3 bases are TGTGCCAGCAGTGAACGGGACAACACTGAAGCTTTCTTT. It yields the protein CASSERDNTEAFF.

This chain uses TRBV20-1 with TRBJ2-4; D is perhaps TRBD1 (5 bases). CDR3 length: 13 amino acids. Germline V CDR1 and CDR2: DFQATT, SNEGSKA (reference sequence). V gave up 1 base and J gave up 7 bases, with 11 bases separating them. As DNA, the CDR3 is TGCAGTGCTAGAGGACAAGCAGGGAACATTCAGTACTTC. It translates to CSARGQAGNIQYF.

The chain has TRBV5-1 and TRBJ2-7, with TRBD1 matching over 12 bases. Unmatched junction bases numbered 11, after V lost 2 bases and J lost 2 bases. Germline V gene lookup returns CDR1 SGHRS and CDR2 YFSETQ. The CDR3 is made up of 18 amino acids. The CDR3 nucleotides are TGCGCCAGCAGCTTTCAGTTAGGGACAGGGGGCGGACCCTACGAGCAGTACTTC. Amino acids: CASSFQLGTGGGPYEQYF. Looking up the rest from reference TRBV5-1 and TRBJ2-7 gives the full variable domain: KAGVTQTPRYLIKTRGQQVTLSCSPISGHRSVSWYQQTPGQGLQFLFEYFSETQRNKGNFPGRFSGRQFSNSRSEMNVSTLELGDSALYLCASSFQLGTGGGPYEQYFGPGTRLTVT.

There are many counts of this clonotype. The chain recombines TRBV3-1 with TRBJ1-1, with 9 bases aligning to TRBD1. From germline, CDR1 is LGHDT and CDR2 YNNKEL (reference sequence). J was trimmed by 6 bases and V by 4 bases; bases with no gene match: 9. CDR3 length: 15 amino acids. The CDR3 loop reads CASSLTMGQGPEAFF. CDR3 nucleotides: TGTGCCAGCAGCCTTACTATGGGACAGGGACCTGAAGCTTTCTTT.

Concerning this clonotype: A much larger clone differs by one base, so this may be a read error. The chain links TRBV7-9 to TRBJ2-3; TRBD1 might be the D (6 bases). The CDR3 has 17 amino acids. The V end was cut by 4 bases, the J end by 1 base, with 18 bases between. Germline-derived CDR1 and CDR2 are SEHNR and FQNEAQ (reference sequence). The CDR3 loop is CASSSHLQGWRTDTQYF. The CDR3, as DNA: TGTGCCAGCAGCTCACACCTACAGGGATGGCGCACAGATACGCAGTATTTT. The whole variable domain, remainder taken from reference TRBV7-9 and TRBJ2-3, is DTGVSQNPRHKITKRGQNVTFRCDPISEHNRLYWYRQTLGQGPEFLTYFQNEAQLEKSRLLSDRFSAERPKGSFSTLEIQRTEQGDSAMYLCASSSHLQGWRTDTQYFGPGTRLTVL.

The CDR3 DNA sequence: TGTGCCAGCAGCTTAGGACCGGGGGCGGTCGAGACCCAGTACTTC. As protein: CASSLGPGAVETQYF. The rearrangement uses TRBV7-9 and TRBJ2-5; the D gene could be TRBD1 or TRBD2 (6 bases each). Between the trimmed V and J ends, which lost 1 base and 5 bases, there was a span of 14 bases. The germline V gene encodes CDR1 SEHNR and CDR2 FQNEAQ (reference sequence). This CDR3 is built from 15 residues.

This clonotype was counted at least ten times. The chain links TRBV12-3 or TRBV12-4 to TRBJ1-5; TRBD1 matches 11 bases. V was clipped by 6 bases and J by 6 bases; unmatched bases: 7. This CDR3 comprises 15 residues. The CDR3 DNA sequence: TGTGCCAGCAGCCCGGGACAGGGGGTAAGTCAGCCCCAGCATTTT. It is translated as CASSPGQGVSQPQHF.

This clonotype was observed many times. This rearrangement joins TRBV12-3 or TRBV12-4 to TRBJ2-7; 9 nucleotides line up with TRBD1. Trimming cost V 7 bases and J 2 bases; bases outside gene matches: 9. This CDR3 spans 15 amino acids. Here the CDR3 reads CASTPYRDRAYEQYF. The CDR3 DNA reads as TGTGCCAGCACCCCCTACCGGGACAGGGCCTACGAGCAGTACTTC.

In its sample, this clonotype was seen many times. The CDR3 here is CASSPHPQGITGELFF. The CDR3 coding sequence is TGTGCCAGCAGCCCCCACCCCCAGGGTATCACCGGGGAGCTGTTTTTT. This sequence joins TRBV3-1 and TRBJ2-2; maybe TRBD1 (5 bases). With 4 bases removed from V and 4 bases from J, the gap between germline ends came to 16 bases. Per the germline V gene, CDR1 is LGHDT and CDR2 is YNNKEL (reference sequence). This CDR3 region has 16 residues.

This clonotype was counted between two and nine times. The gene calls are TRBV29-1 and TRBJ1-2, with 7 bases that match TRBD1. The CDR3 sequence is 13 residues long. Trimming took 1 base from V and 4 from J; bases not matched to a gene: 3. Germline V gene sequence: CDR1 SQVTM, CDR2 ANQGSEA. DNA of the CDR3: TGCAGCGTTGAAGGACAGGGCCCCTATGGCTACACCTTC. Translating gives CSVEGQGPYGYTF. Full variable domain (remainder filled in from reference TRBV29-1 and TRBJ1-2): SAVISQKPSRDICQRGTSLTIQCQVDSQVTMMFWYRQQPGQSLTLIATANQGSEATYESGFVIDKFPISRPNLTFSTLTVSNMSPEDSSIYLCSVEGQGPYGYTFGSGTRLTVV.